This T cell receptor beta chain stems from a study of CD8+ T cells in alopecia areata. Overall study results and limits: Researchers say the link of baseline CD8+ expansion to response remains uncertain, with one nonresponder. During tofacitinib treatment, many expanded lesional clones remained in scalp and blood.

Treatment reported: oral pan-JAK inhibitor, 5-10 mg twice daily. Peripheral blood, together with lesional scalp punch biopsies, was collected from alopecia areata patients. The sequencing template was cDNA reverse transcribed from extracted RNA. Sequencing used immunoSEQ multiplex PCR; TCRdb keeps in-frame clones, though not all of them. The top ten hold roughly 15% of the sample, which has roughly 100,000 clones, 50% to 60% seen once. The CDR3 runs to 15 residues. Trimming left V 0 bases short and J 8 bases short, with 13 bases between. Looked up from germline, CDR1 is MGHRA and CDR2 is YSYEKL. This clone was detected a few times. The antigen is unknown.

The chain carries TRBV4-1 and TRBJ1-4; D is unclear. The TCR comes from a human donor with alopecia areata. Material: CD8+ T cells sorted from blood, obtained at approximately week 56, from a patient treated with tofacitinib. The CDR3 bases are TGCGCCAGCAGCCAAGAGTACACTTTGCGGGAAAAACTGTTTTTT. Translation: CASSQEYTLREKLFF.